The rows below give T cell receptor beta chains drawn from one sample of a study of shared clonotypes between healthy human individuals. Libraries were prepared by immunoSEQ multiplex PCR; TCRdb keeps only in-frame clonotypes and omits some of them. Among more than 1 million clones listed, roughly 74% were seen once. What was sequenced was memory CD4+ T cells from PBMCs. The source is a man aged 18-30 years in good health. Some clones in this sample may be carry-over from other donors' samples. CDR3s include the opening cysteine and the closing phenylalanine or tryptophan. D genes are given only for firm matches. The size entry is marked missing in some rows and otherwise reads once, few, many or a size class.

>TRBJ1-5|TRBV27|NA|NA
CASSPQSHTSQHF
TGTGCCAGCAGTCCCCAATCCCACACGTCCCAGCATTTT
>TRBJ2-1|TRBV5-1|NA|NA
CASITESHEQFF
TGCGCCAGCATCACGGAGTCCCATGAGCAGTTCTTC
>TRBJ2-2|TRBV5-6|NA|TRBD1
CASSPGTGSTGELFF
TGTGCCAGCAGCCCGGGGACAGGGTCCACCGGGGAGCTGTTTTTT
>TRBJ1-1|TRBV5-4|NA|NA
CASSLVGNNLVTEAFF
TGTGCCAGCAGCTTGGTTGGGAATAACCTGGTCACTGAAGCTTTCTTT
>TRBJ2-3|TRBV5-4|once|TRBD1
CASSFWRTGGTDTQYF
TGTGCCAGCAGCTTCTGGCGGACAGGGGGCACAGATACGCAGTATTTT
>TRBJ2-1|TRBV29-1|few|NA
CSSTRERYNEQFF
TGCAGTTCGACCAGGGAGCGATACAATGAGCAGTTCTTC
>TRBJ1-5|TRBV6-1|NA|NA
CASSEAWGQPQHF
TGTGCCAGCAGTGAAGCCTGGGGTCAGCCCCAGCATTTT
>TRBJ2-4|TRBV27|NA|NA
CASSLRGETETLAKNIQYF
TGTGCCAGCAGCCTGCGGGGCGAGACAGAGACATTAGCCAAAAACATTCAGTACTTC
>TRBJ2-7|TRBV9|NA|NA
CASSVDPPSLGTYEQYF
TGTGCCAGCAGCGTAGACCCCCCCAGCCTGGGTACCTACGAGCAGTACTTC
>TRBJ2-1|TRBV9|NA|TRBD2
CASSVVGLAGEQFF
TGTGCCAGCAGCGTAGTGGGACTAGCCGGTGAGCAGTTCTTC
>TRBJ2-7|TRBV30|NA|NA
CAWLTGYEQYF
TGTGCCTGGCTGACAGGCTACGAGCAGTACTTC
>TRBJ1-1|TRBV18|NA|NA
CASSPNLPRMNTEAFF
TGTGCCAGCTCACCGAACCTCCCTCGCATGAACACTGAAGCTTTCTTT
>TRBJ2-7|TRBV4-1|once|NA
CASSPSRDPPNEQYF
TGCGCCAGCAGCCCTTCCCGGGACCCCCCCAACGAGCAGTACTTC
>TRBJ2-2|TRBV5-8|many|NA
CASSLVRISNGELFF
TGTGCCAGCAGCTTGGTCCGAATATCCAACGGGGAGCTGTTTTTT
>TRBJ1-2|TRBV10-2|NA|NA
CASSPGRTNYGYTF
TGCGCCAGCAGTCCGGGACGGACTAACTATGGCTACACCTTC
>TRBJ1-1|TRBV27|NA|NA
CASKGNPAMNTEAFF
TGTGCCAGCAAGGGGAACCCAGCCATGAACACTGAAGCTTTCTTT
>TRBJ1-4|TRBV30|NA|NA
CAWSPSWAGGEKLFF
TGTGCCTGGAGCCCCTCGTGGGCTGGTGGGGAAAAACTGTTTTTT
>TRBJ1-4|TRBV4-1|few|NA
CASSQPTKLAEKLFF
TGCGCCAGCAGCCAGCCGACCAAGCTGGCCGAAAAACTGTTTTTT
>TRBJ2-2|TRBV2|NA|NA
CASSGDGNTGELFF
TGTGCCAGCAGTGGAGATGGGAACACCGGGGAGCTGTTTTTT
>TRBJ2-1|TRBV5-1|NA|NA
CASSLGHYNEQFF
TGCGCCAGCAGCTTGGGACACTACAATGAGCAGTTCTTC
>TRBJ2-5|TRBV7-2|NA|NA
CASSQVLMAGQETQYF
TGTGCCAGCAGCCAGGTACTGATGGCAGGACAAGAGACCCAGTACTTC
>TRBJ2-5|TRBV10-3|NA|NA
CASSRLRVPQETQYF
TGTGCCAGCAGCCGACTCCGGGTCCCCCAAGAGACCCAGTACTTC
>TRBJ2-5|TRBV18|NA|TRBD2
CASSATSGSFQETQYF
TGTGCCAGCTCAGCCACTAGCGGGAGCTTCCAAGAGACCCAGTACTTC
>TRBJ2-3|TRBV5-1|NA|TRBD1
CASSSQGATDTQYF
TGCGCCAGCAGCTCACAGGGGGCAACAGATACGCAGTATTTT
>TRBJ2-1|TRBV28|NA|NA
CASRIQTSGRGVEQFF
TGTGCCAGCAGGATACAAACGAGCGGCAGGGGTGTTGAGCAGTTCTTC
>TRBJ2-3|TRBV7-6|few|TRBD1
CASSLPRTGGSDTQYF
TGTGCCAGCAGCCTACCTAGGACAGGGGGATCAGATACGCAGTATTTT
>TRBJ1-2|TRBV7-9|few|TRBD1
CASSLGQGVMNGYTF
TGTGCCAGCAGCTTAGGACAGGGCGTAATGAATGGCTACACCTTC
>TRBJ1-3|TRBV7-6|NA|NA
CASSSKTSGGSGNTIYF
TGTGCCAGCAGCTCGAAAACCTCAGGAGGCTCTGGAAACACCATATATTTT
>TRBJ2-3|TRBV7-6|few|TRBD1
CASSRGQGGDTQYF
TGTGCCAGCAGTAGGGGACAGGGGGGAGATACGCAGTATTTT
>TRBJ2-1|TRBV11-2|NA|TRBD2
CASSLGSSGSVEQFF
TGTGCCAGCAGCTTAGGTAGTAGCGGGAGCGTTGAGCAGTTCTTC
>TRBJ2-7|TRBV6-1|NA|NA
CASSERLDEQYF
TGTGCCAGCAGTGAAAGATTAGACGAGCAGTACTTC
>TRBJ2-7|TRBV10-3|NA|NA
CAISPGHIYEQYF
TGTGCCATCAGTCCGGGACATATCTACGAGCAGTACTTC
>TRBJ2-3|TRBV6-5|NA|NA
CASSPMGGQTQYF
TGTGCCAGCAGTCCCATGGGGGGACAGACGCAGTATTTT
>TRBJ2-3|TRBV15|NA|TRBD2
CATSRVEGLAGGTDTQYF
TGTGCCACCAGCAGAGTCGAGGGACTAGCGGGAGGCACAGATACGCAGTATTTT
>TRBJ2-3|TRBV9|NA|TRBD2
CASSPQTSGSADTQYF
TGTGCCAGCAGCCCCCAGACTAGCGGGAGCGCAGATACGCAGTATTTT
>TRBJ2-1|TRBV28|NA|NA
CASSLIGRPEFF
TGTGCCAGCAGTTTAATTGGACGCCCGGAGTTCTTC
>TRBJ1-2|TRBV7-2|NA|NA
CASSLGRSYGYTF
TGTGCCAGCAGCTTAGGGAGGTCCTATGGCTACACCTTC
>TRBJ2-7|TRBV28|NA|TRBD2
CASSSYAFSGNYEQYF
TGTGCCAGCAGCTCCTACGCGTTTAGCGGGAATTACGAGCAGTACTTC
>TRBJ1-5|TRBV4-1|NA|TRBD1
CASSQEGAGGPPQHF
TGCGCCAGCAGCCAAGAGGGCGCAGGGGGCCCACCCCAGCATTTT
>TRBJ2-7|TRBV28|NA|TRBD2
CASSSLPGGNPDEQYF
TGTGCCAGCAGTTCTCTCCCGGGGGGGAATCCGGACGAGCAGTACTTC
>TRBJ1-1|TRBV10-2|NA|NA
CASSEPLTGRNTEAFF
TGCGCCAGCAGTGAGCCCCTGACAGGCCGGAACACTGAAGCTTTCTTT
>TRBJ1-5|TRBV2|NA|NA
CASSPTYLSNQPQHF
TGTGCCAGCAGTCCGACATACCTTAGCAATCAGCCCCAGCATTTT
>TRBJ2-7|TRBV5-1|NA|TRBD1
CASSLAGTGNLYEQYF
TGCGCCAGCAGCTTGGCCGGGACAGGAAACCTCTACGAGCAGTACTTC
>TRBJ2-5|TRBV5-4|NA|TRBD2
CASSLSPSGYQETQYF
TGTGCCAGCAGCTTATCGCCTAGCGGGTACCAAGAGACCCAGTACTTC
>TRBJ1-2|TRBV9|NA|NA
CASSPSVPQYGYTF
TGTGCCAGCAGCCCCAGCGTCCCCCAATATGGCTACACCTTC
>TRBJ2-2|TRBV5-1|few|NA
CASSPISGISGGELFF
TGCGCCAGCAGCCCCATTAGCGGAATTTCGGGCGGGGAGCTGTTTTTT
>TRBJ2-5|TRBV7-7|few|TRBD2
CASSINGASGSQTQYF
TGTGCCAGCAGCATAAATGGGGCTAGCGGGAGTCAGACCCAGTACTTC
>TRBJ1-3|TRBV7-8|NA|NA
CASSLGRIPGNTIYF
TGTGCCAGCAGCTTGGGGCGGATACCTGGAAACACCATATATTTT
>TRBJ1-2|TRBV6-1|NA|TRBD1
CASSGGTATNYGYTF
TGTGCCAGCAGTGGCGGGACAGCAACTAACTATGGCTACACCTTC
>TRBJ1-5|TRBV5-5|NA|NA
CASSLWEGQPQHF
TGTGCCAGCAGCTTGTGGGAGGGTCAGCCCCAGCATTTT
>TRBJ1-3|TRBV5-8|NA|NA
CASSFSKATIYF
TGTGCCAGCAGCTTCTCTAAGGCCACCATATATTTT
>TRBJ1-1|TRBV9|NA|NA
CASSVGPPHTEAFF
TGTGCCAGCAGCGTAGGGCCTCCCCACACTGAAGCTTTCTTT
>TRBJ1-5|TRBV7-6|NA|NA
CASSPGTRNQPQHF
TGTGCCAGCAGCCCCGGGACTAGGAATCAGCCCCAGCATTTT